One sample yielded the 17 T cell receptor beta chains listed below, sequenced in a study of early T cells in non-severe SARS-CoV-2 infection. TCRdb reprocessed the 5' RACE reads with MiXCR, giving one entry per CDR3 protein. The data contain around 50,000 distinct CDR3 sequences, approximately 9.8% of them seen just once; the ten biggest clones take up 7.5% to 9%. The sample consisted of whole blood. The receptors derive from an adult who was a healthcare worker with PCR-confirmed SARS-CoV-2 infection or an uninfected control (not recorded which).

This clonotype was counted at least ten times. The chain has TRBV6-5 and TRBJ2-3; D may be TRBD1 (6 bases). Germline assignment: CDR1 MNHEY and CDR2 SVGAGI. CDR3 length: 16 amino acids. The V end lost 0 bases, the J end lost 3 bases, and 13 bases lay between the germline ends. The CDR3 loop reads CASSYSAGVRTDTQYF. CDR3 nucleotides: TGTGCCAGCAGTTACTCGGCAGGGGTGAGAACAGATACGCAGTATTTT.

This clonotype was recorded a few times. The chain employs TRBV6-2 or TRBV6-3 and TRBJ2-7; D might be TRBD2 (5 bases). Germline-derived CDR1 and CDR2 are MNHEY and SVGEGT. This CDR3 has 13 amino acids. With 5 bases removed from V and 7 bases from J, the gap between germline ends came to 15 bases. The DNA of the CDR3 is TGTGCCAGCAGTCCCCCCGGCCGGGAAGAGCAGTACTTC. Its protein product is CASSPPGREEQYF.

This clonotype appeared a few times. This sequence joins TRBV19 and TRBJ1-2, with 9 positions matching TRBD1. CDR3 length: 15 amino acids. Germline V gene sequence: CDR1 LNHDA, CDR2 SQIVND (reference sequence). Trimming took 3 bases from V and 6 from J; bases not matched to a gene: 8. This CDR3 is CASSIGSRTGDGYTF. CDR3 bases: TGTGCCAGTAGTATTGGATCCCGGACAGGGGATGGCTACACCTTC.

The rearrangement links TRBV20-1 to TRBJ2-1; D is undetermined. This CDR3 is 14 amino acids long. Per the germline V gene, CDR1 is DFQATT and CDR2 is SNEGSKA (reference sequence). V was clipped by 7 bases and J by 4 bases, with 17 bases between them. The CDR3 DNA sequence: TGCAGTGTTACGGGTCCCACCGCGTACAATGAGCAGTTCTTC. As protein: CSVTGPTAYNEQFF.

The gene calls are TRBV25-1 and TRBJ2-5, with TRBD1 matching 10 bases. Trimming removed 8 bases from V and 7 bases from J; junction bases left unmatched: 10. This CDR3 has 14 residues. The germline CDR1 and CDR2 sequences are MGHDK and SYGVNS. DNA of the CDR3: TGTGCCAGCTTACCGGGGACAGGGGCCAGGACCCAGTACTTC. This encodes CASLPGTGARTQYF.

The chain joins TRBV7-9 to TRBJ2-7; either TRBD1 or TRBD2 may fit D (5 bases each). CDR3 length: 13 residues. CDR1 is SEHNR, CDR2 FQNEAQ, per germline (reference sequence). Trimming took off 3 bases at V and 2 bases at J, with 8 bases between the two ends. The DNA for the CDR3 is TGTGCCAGCAGCTTGGGGACGACCTACGAGCAGTACTTC. This sequence encodes CASSLGTTYEQYF.

This clonotype showed up many times. V gene TRBV20-1 combines with J gene TRBJ2-1; the D is unclear. The length of the CDR3 is 11 residues. The V gene's germline CDR1 is DFQATT and CDR2 SNEGSKA (reference sequence). The CDR3 region is CSWAPRDEQFF. CDR3 in DNA: TGCAGCTGGGCCCCTCGGGATGAGCAGTTCTTC.

By sample fraction, this clonotype is medium-sized (0.01 to 0.1%). This chain links TRBV7-9 with TRBJ2-7; TRBD2 matches at 8 bases. The CDR3 extends over 13 amino acids. Trimming at V came to 6 bases and at J to 4 bases, leaving 5 bases not matched to a gene. The germline V gene encodes CDR1 SEHNR and CDR2 FQNEAQ (reference sequence). DNA of the CDR3: TGTGCCAGCAGGGAGGGACTAGAATACGAGCAGTACTTC. This sequence encodes CASREGLEYEQYF.

The rearrangement uses TRBV4-2 and TRBJ2-1, with TRBD2 matching over 12 bases. CDR3 length: 16 amino acids. V lost 6 bases to trimming and J lost 5 bases; unmatched junction nucleotides: 8. Germline V CDR1 and CDR2: LGHNA, YNFKEQ. The CDR3 spells CASSPGLAGMHNEQFF. CDR3 sequence (DNA): TGTGCCAGCAGTCCTGGACTAGCGGGGATGCACAATGAGCAGTTCTTC.

A few counts support this clonotype. The J gene is TRBJ1-1, the V gene TRBV20-1; possible D gene TRBD1, 5 bases. Trimming cost V 3 bases and J 7 bases, with 12 bases left between them. This CDR3 is 12 amino acids long. The germline V gene encodes CDR1 DFQATT and CDR2 SNEGSKA (reference sequence). For the CDR3, the DNA is TGCAGTGCTAGCCAGCCGGGGGGTGAAGCTTTCTTT. Its translation: CSASQPGGEAFF.

The rearrangement joins TRBV6-6 to TRBJ1-1; TRBD1 matches at 9 bases. V shed 6 bases, J shed 4 bases, and the junction held 12 bases outside the gene matches. Germline CDR1 MNHNY, CDR2 SVGAGI (reference sequence). This CDR3 comprises 16 residues. The CDR3 region is CASRGTGSRGGTEAFF. The CDR3 region has the DNA TGTGCCAGCAGGGGGACAGGGAGCCGAGGGGGCACTGAAGCTTTCTTT.

There are many counts of this clonotype. The chain uses TRBV27 and TRBJ2-7; tentative D call: TRBD1 (6 bases). Trimming removed 1 base from V and 2 bases from J, with 6 bases in between. In germline, CDR1 is MNHEY, CDR2 SMNVEV (reference sequence). This CDR3 spans 13 amino acids. The CDR3 coding sequence is TGTGCCAGCAGTTTATGGGACACCTACGAGCAGTACTTC. The encoded protein is CASSLWDTYEQYF.

The chain recombines TRBV29-1 with TRBJ2-5; TRBD1 matches 11 bases. Unmatched junction bases numbered 6, after V lost 8 bases and J lost 4 bases. Germline assignment: CDR1 SQVTM and CDR2 ANQGSEA. The CDR3 runs to 13 residues. CDR3 DNA sequence: TGCAGCCTCTGGACAGGGGGCACAGAGACCCAGTACTTC. It is translated as CSLWTGGTETQYF.

This clonotype was seen only a few times. The chain employs TRBV10-1 and TRBJ1-2; 9 bases map to TRBD1. CDR3 length equals 13 residues. Germline trimming cut 8 bases from V and 4 bases from J; bases unmatched to any gene: 5. The germline V gene encodes CDR1 WNHNN and CDR2 SYGVQD (reference sequence). The CDR3 DNA follows: TGCGCCAGCGCCCGGACAGGGGCCTATGGCTACACCTTC. This gives the protein CASARTGAYGYTF.

This clonotype was counted ten times or more. The V and J genes are TRBV6-6 and TRBJ1-5; possibly TRBD1 for D (6 bases). The CDR3 is 15 residues long. The V end was cut by 4 bases, the J end by 2 bases, with 12 bases between. The germline V gene encodes CDR1 MNHNY and CDR2 SVGAGI (reference sequence). The CDR3 is CASSSTGPGNQPQHF. Here the CDR3 DNA reads TGTGCCAGCAGTTCCACAGGGCCGGGCAATCAGCCCCAGCATTTT.

In its sample, this clonotype was seen a few times. The J gene is TRBJ2-1, the V gene TRBV6-1; D is perhaps TRBD1 (6 bases). V lost 5 bases to trimming and J lost 5 bases, with 16 bases between them. This CDR3 has 15 amino acids. The V gene's germline CDR1 is MNHNS and CDR2 SASEGT. The CDR3 sequence is CASSKAQGLNNEQFF. CDR3 bases: TGTGCCAGCAGTAAGGCACAGGGCCTTAACAATGAGCAGTTCTTC.

The chain joins TRBV29-1 to TRBJ2-1; D unclear. The CDR3 extends over 11 amino acids. V dropped 5 bases and J dropped 8 bases, with 10 bases sitting between them. The germline V gene encodes CDR1 SQVTM and CDR2 ANQGSEA. The CDR3 loop reads CSVTGGDEQFF. For the CDR3, the DNA is TGCAGCGTTACGGGCGGCGATGAGCAGTTCTTC.